One sample yielded the 19 T cell receptor beta chains listed below, sequenced in a study of cytotoxic CD8 clonotypes in ibrutinib-treated CLL. Sequencing used immunoSEQ multiplex PCR; TCRdb keeps in-frame clones, though not all of them. The profile shows about 6,000 clones, roughly 74% of them singletons. Sequences were derived from PBMCs, sampled before ibrutinib treatment. The receptors shown here come from a human donor with chronic lymphocytic leukemia.

The chain recombines TRBV5-4 with TRBJ2-7; D gene ambiguous. The CDR3 has 13 residues. Trimming took 4 bases from V and 2 from J, leaving 10 bases between them. The germline CDR1 and CDR2 sequences are SGHNT and YYREEE (reference sequence). In DNA form, the CDR3 reads TGTGCCAGCAGCAAGAACGGTCCCTACGAGCAGTACTTC. It translates to CASSKNGPYEQYF.

The chain is built from TRBV6-1 and TRBJ2-7, with 7 nucleotides matching TRBD1. Looked up from germline, CDR1 is MNHNS and CDR2 is SASEGT. V gave up 8 bases and J gave up 2 bases; unmatched junction bases: 6. CDR3 length: 13 residues. The CDR3 spells CASWMGQTYEQYF. The DNA of the CDR3 is TGTGCCAGCTGGATGGGACAGACCTACGAGCAGTACTTC.

The chain employs TRBV6-6 and TRBJ2-1; D gene unclear. Germline CDR1 reads MNHNY; CDR2 reads SVGAGI (reference sequence). V shed 7 bases and J shed 5 bases, with 6 bases lying between them. The CDR3 consists of 11 residues. CDR3 amino acids: CASNYHNEQFF. In DNA form, the CDR3 reads TGTGCCAGCAACTACCACAATGAGCAGTTCTTC.

This chain joins TRBV6-5 and TRBJ2-7, with 7 bases lining up with TRBD1. The V segment lost 6 bases and the J segment 5 bases; nucleotides outside the gene matches: 10. This CDR3 is built from 14 residues. CDR1 is MNHEY and CDR2 is SVGAGI in the germline V gene. The CDR3 coding sequence is TGTGCCAGCAGATCCGGGACAGTCCTCCACGAGCAGTACTTC. Amino acids: CASRSGTVLHEQYF.

The chain has TRBV6-6 and TRBJ1-1, with D perhaps TRBD1 (6 bases). V lost 4 bases and J lost 5, with 14 bases in between. The length of the CDR3 is 14 residues. CDR1 and CDR2 from the germline V gene are MNHNY and SVGAGI (reference sequence). In nucleotides, the CDR3 is TGTGCCAGCAGTTCCGGGGGGGGGCAAACTGAAGCTTTCTTT. It encodes CASSSGGGQTEAFF.

This clone was seen once. The V call is TRBV5-1, the J call TRBJ1-1; D may be TRBD1 (6 bases). The CDR3 covers 13 residues. V lost 6 bases, J lost 5 bases, and 14 bases lay in between. Germline V gene data show CDR1 as SGHRS and CDR2 as YFSETQ. CDR3 sequence: CASIPTGRTEAFF. CDR3 DNA sequence: TGCGCCAGCATCCCTACAGGGAGGACTGAAGCTTTCTTT. Full variable domain (outside the CDR3, taken from reference TRBV5-1 and TRBJ1-1): KAGVTQTPRYLIKTRGQQVTLSCSPISGHRSVSWYQQTPGQGLQFLFEYFSETQRNKGNFPGRFSGRQFSNSRSEMNVSTLELGDSALYLCASIPTGRTEAFFGQGTRLTVV.

The V gene is TRBV27, the J gene TRBJ1-5, with TRBD1 as a possible D gene (5 bases). CDR3 length equals 14 residues. Germline CDR1 is MNHEY and CDR2 is SMNVEV (reference sequence). Trimming removed 6 bases from V and 5 bases from J, with 14 bases in between. The CDR3 sequence is CASRVGGLDQPQHF. The CDR3 DNA follows: TGTGCCAGCAGGGTGGGGGGTTTGGATCAGCCCCAGCATTTT.

This clone occurred once. The V gene is TRBV2, the J gene TRBJ2-7, with D perhaps matching TRBD2 (6 bases). The ends were cut back, 4 bases at V and 0 bases at J, with 10 bases in the middle. The CDR3 consists of 14 residues. The germline gives CDR1 SNHLY, CDR2 FYNNEI. CDR3 loop: CASSVEGHSYEQYF. CDR3 nucleotide sequence: TGTGCCAGCAGTGTGGAGGGGCACTCCTACGAGCAGTACTTC. Combining the CDR3 with reference TRBV2 and TRBJ2-7 gives the whole variable domain EPEVTQTPSHQVTQMGQEVILRCVPISNHLYFYWYRQILGQKVEFLVSFYNNEISEKSEIFDDQFSVERPDGSNFTLKIRSTKLEDSAMYFCASSVEGHSYEQYFGPGTRLTVT.

This clone is large. This chain connects TRBV7-8 to TRBJ1-2, with 7 bases matching TRBD1. With V trimmed by 7 bases and J by 5 bases, 7 bases remained unmatched. The CDR3 extends over 13 amino acids. The germline V gene encodes CDR1 SGHVS and CDR2 FQNEAQ. The CDR3 protein is CASKLAGQYGYTF. The CDR3 nucleotides read TGTGCCAGCAAATTAGCGGGACAGTATGGCTACACCTTC.

This clone occurred a few times. The V and J genes are TRBV28 and TRBJ1-5; D is possibly TRBD1 (5 bases). V gave up 1 base and J gave up 2 bases, with 12 bases separating them. Germline CDR1 MDHEN, CDR2 SYDVKM. This CDR3 has 16 residues. The CDR3: CASSLSIAQGNQPQHF. CDR3 in DNA: TGTGCCAGCAGTTTATCAATAGCACAGGGCAATCAGCCCCAGCATTTT.

The rearrangement links TRBV6-1 to TRBJ2-1, with D possibly matching TRBD2 (6 bases). Trimming cost V 8 bases and J 15 bases, with 14 bases left between them. This CDR3 comprises 10 residues. CDR1 is MNHNS and CDR2 is SASEGT in the germline V gene. CDR3 coding DNA: TGTGCCAGCTCGGAGGGAGGCCGGTTCTTC. Its protein is CASSEGGRFF.

This clone counts as large. V and J are TRBV12-5 and TRBJ2-7; 9 nucleotides match TRBD1. Per the germline V gene, CDR1 is LGHNT and CDR2 is FRNRAP. V shed 6 bases, J shed 5 bases, and the junction held 8 bases outside the gene matches. This CDR3 comprises 14 residues. CDR3: CASGLGTGYNEQYF. The CDR3 DNA sequence: TGTGCTAGTGGCCTCGGGACAGGGTATAACGAGCAGTACTTC. Combining the CDR3 with reference TRBV12-5 and TRBJ2-7 gives the whole variable domain DARVTQTPRHKVTEMGQEVTMRCQPILGHNTVFWYRQTMMQGLELLAYFRNRAPLDDSGMPKDRFSAEMPDATLATLKIQPSEPRDSAVYFCASGLGTGYNEQYFGPGTRLTVT.

The V and J genes are TRBV19 and TRBJ1-1; a possible D gene is TRBD1 (5 bases). From germline, CDR1 is LNHDA and CDR2 SQIVND (reference sequence). This CDR3 contains 15 residues. V lost 5 bases, J lost 3 bases, and 16 bases lay in between. CDR3 region: CASSVPGTVDTEAFF. The CDR3 DNA sequence: TGTGCCAGTAGTGTACCCGGGACGGTGGACACTGAAGCTTTCTTT.

The V call is TRBV27, the J call TRBJ2-3, with 9 nucleotides matching TRBD2. The CDR3 is 18 residues long. The germline gives CDR1 MNHEY, CDR2 SMNVEV (reference sequence). V dropped 0 bases and J dropped 2; count of bases not matched to a gene: 9. CDR3 loop: CASSLSIGLATNTDTQYF. CDR3 bases: TGTGCCAGCAGTTTATCGATAGGACTAGCGACCAACACAGATACGCAGTATTTT.

The rearrangement joins TRBV10-1 to TRBJ1-6; D is possibly TRBD1 (5 bases). Germline loops: CDR1 WNHNN, CDR2 SYGVQD (reference sequence). Trimming left V 8 bases short and J 3 bases short, with 17 bases between. The CDR3 has 16 amino acids. CDR3 in amino acids: CASGIQEVIYNSPLHF. The CDR3 bases are TGCGCCAGCGGGATACAGGAAGTTATCTATAATTCACCCCTCCACTTT.

The CDR3 reads CASSQVGDTEAFF. Here the CDR3 DNA reads TGCGCCAGCAGCCAAGTTGGCGACACTGAAGCTTTCTTT. This chain connects TRBV4-1 to TRBJ1-1; D is unresolved. The CDR3 covers 13 residues. V was shortened by 1 base and J by 3 bases, with 6 bases between the two germline ends. Germline lookup yields CDR1 MGHRA and CDR2 YSYEKL.

This clone appeared once. This chain joins TRBV7-9 and TRBJ2-1, with 8 bases lining up with TRBD2. Unmatched junction bases numbered 5, after V lost 2 bases and J lost 5 bases. CDR1 is SEHNR and CDR2 is FQNEAQ in the germline V gene (reference sequence). The CDR3 sequence is 15 residues long. CDR3 nucleotides: TGTGCCAGCAGCTTAAATAGCGGGACCCACAATGAGCAGTTCTTC. Its translation is CASSLNSGTHNEQFF. The complete variable domain, with remaining parts taken from reference TRBV7-9 and TRBJ2-1, reads DTGVSQNPRHKITKRGQNVTFRCDPISEHNRLYWYRQTLGQGPEFLTYFQNEAQLEKSRLLSDRFSAERPKGSFSTLEIQRTEQGDSAMYLCASSLNSGTHNEQFFGPGTRLTVL.

The rearrangement links TRBV7-2 to TRBJ1-1; D call uncertain. Germline CDR1 SGHTA, CDR2 FQGNSA. Trimming shortened V by 0 bases and J by 3 bases, and 5 bases separated the two germline ends. The CDR3 has 13 residues. This CDR3 reads CASSLALDTEAFF. The CDR3 coding sequence is TGTGCCAGCAGCTTAGCCCTAGACACTGAAGCTTTCTTT.

CDR3 amino acids: CASSLKVGAGVGYEQYF. The CDR3 DNA sequence: TGTGCCAGCAGCTTAAAGGTCGGGGCGGGCGTCGGCTACGAGCAGTACTTC. The rearrangement links TRBV7-3 to TRBJ2-7, with D perhaps assigned TRBD1 or TRBD2 (5 bases each). V lost 1 base, J lost 3 bases, and 19 bases lay in between. In germline, CDR1 is SGHTA, CDR2 FQGTGA. This CDR3 spans 17 amino acids.